The sequence of this T cell receptor (beta chain) was determined in a study of blood T cell repertoires in COVID-19. For the study at large: Both acute and convalescent COVID-19 samples were obtained from the United States, Italy and Spain. T cells, B-cell-depleted T cells, or PBMCs provided the cDNA or gDNA that served as material.

Profiled with immunoSEQ multiplex PCR; TCRdb holds only in-frame clones, not every one. The sample yields some 320,000 clones, roughly nine tenths seen once. V was trimmed by 4 bases and J by 4 bases, leaving 17 bases between them. Germline V gene lookup returns CDR1 SGHNT and CDR2 YYREEE (reference sequence). This CDR3 has 15 residues. This clone came up once. Participants came from about 24 US areas, aged about 18 to 100 years. The material sequenced was PBMCs or T cells enriched from blood (not recorded which). The TCR originated in a woman aged 25-40 years who had been exposed to COVID-19. This chain joins TRBV5-4 and TRBJ1-2; the D gene is possibly TRBD1 (6 bases). CDR3 in amino acids: CASSGWGGLSYGYTF. CDR3 coding DNA: TGTGCCAGCAGCGGATGGGGGGGGCTTAGCTATGGCTACACCTTC.